Included here is one T cell receptor beta chain sequence, with context. Its target is unknown. The data stem from a study of T cell responses to AZD1222 COVID-19 vaccine. Germline V lookup: CDR1 MGHRA, CDR2 YSYEKL. The CDR3 consists of 15 residues. V shed 1 base and J shed 4 bases, with 11 bases lying between them. Study-level points and caveats: Reportedly, close to half of spike-specific TCRs are directed against unmutated variant regions. Mostly white British, mostly female donors; authors suggested clonal diversity may be underestimated. Only after the peak T cell response were repertoires sampled.

Repertoires were generated with immunoSEQ multiplex PCR, while TCRdb's copy carries only in-frame clones and drops some. This table holds about 140,000 clones, roughly nine tenths found once. This TCR came from an adult in good health. The chain couples TRBV4-1 to TRBJ2-1; D is possibly TRBD2 (5 bases). The sequencing here drew on peripheral blood, taken on day 0 of AZD1222 vaccination. The CDR3 protein is CASSQVSEIYNEQFF. Here the CDR3 DNA reads TGCGCCAGCAGCCAAGTTAGCGAAATTTACAATGAGCAGTTCTTC.